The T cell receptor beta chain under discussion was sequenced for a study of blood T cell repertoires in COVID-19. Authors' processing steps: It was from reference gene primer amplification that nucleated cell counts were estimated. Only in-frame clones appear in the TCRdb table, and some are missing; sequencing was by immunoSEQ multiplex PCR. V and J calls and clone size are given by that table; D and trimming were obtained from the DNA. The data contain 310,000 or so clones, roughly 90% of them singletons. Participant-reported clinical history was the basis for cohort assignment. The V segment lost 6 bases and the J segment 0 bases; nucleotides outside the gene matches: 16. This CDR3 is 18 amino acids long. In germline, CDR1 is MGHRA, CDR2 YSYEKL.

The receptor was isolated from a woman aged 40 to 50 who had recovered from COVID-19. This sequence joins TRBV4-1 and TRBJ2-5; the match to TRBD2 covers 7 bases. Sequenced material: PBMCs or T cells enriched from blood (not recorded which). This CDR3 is CASSQSPPGLTYQETQYF. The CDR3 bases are TGCGCCAGCAGTCAATCACCCCCGGGACTAACTTACCAAGAGACCCAGTACTTC.